This is a list of T cell receptor beta chains from one sample in a study of identical twins. Using its own MiXCR run on the 5' RACE reads, TCRdb lists one record per CDR3 protein. This table holds 350,000 or so distinct CDR3 sequences, 7% to 9.5% found once. The specimen sequenced was naive T cells sorted from blood. The receptors stem from a woman aged 50 to 65 in good health. CDR3s include the opening cysteine and the closing phenylalanine or tryptophan. The D gene is left open where the match is weak.

NA | TRBV12-3/TRBV12-4 | CASSLSEGIAGELFF
TRBD2 | TRBV5-1 | CASSLQSGRNTGELFF
NA | TRBV5-1 | CASSIRTEDTEAFF
NA | TRBV4-1 | CASSQVLAATGELFF
NA | TRBV30 | CAWSVWGANFIEQFF
TRBD1 | TRBV6-6 | CASSLGQGVQNYGYTF
NA | TRBV3-1 | CASSLQGNTGELFF
NA | TRBV5-1 | CASSLVGLDTGELFF
NA | TRBV7-2 | CASSLEVWADTQYF
NA | TRBV20-1 | CSASSGTEAFF
TRBD2 | TRBV18 | CASSPRTSDEQFF
NA | TRBV12-3/TRBV12-4 | CASSPRNWDTEAFF
TRBD1 | TRBV4-1 | CASSQAWTGPDTQYF
NA | TRBV7-9 | CASSFQGQPQHF
NA | TRBV3-1 | CASSQASIGGEQFF
NA | TRBV27 | CASKTGTPTDTQYF
NA | TRBV7-8 | CASSLATAFDEQYF
TRBD2 | TRBV5-4 | CDSSHPGLAGGPSSYNEQFF
TRBD2 | TRBV4-1 | CASTLSGRPSSYNEQFF
NA | TRBV11-2 | CASSLDRGKNTGELFF
TRBD1 | TRBV6-6 | CASSLGQGEGQPQHF
TRBD2 | TRBV5-1 | CASSPGTSGTWGQFF
NA | TRBV20-1 | CSARDLGGSETQYF
TRBD1 | TRBV5-1 | CASRTTGNEDTIYF
TRBD2 | TRBV20-1 | CSARNGRELGNEQFF
TRBD2 | TRBV3-1 | CASSQDGGLKDNEQFF
NA | TRBV15 | CATSREEFTDTQYF
NA | TRBV7-9 | CASSYLTTGELFF
NA | TRBV29-1 | CSVVLAEAWTGSYNEQFF